This T cell receptor (beta chain) was sequenced during a study of T cells in tuberculosis. Study results and limitations: Active tuberculosis TCR-alpha repertoires lay closer to GMM-specific TCRs than IGRA-negative controls, suggesting clonal expansion.

This clone showed up just a few times. Its antigen remains unidentified. From germline, CDR1 is SGHNT and CDR2 YYREEE (reference sequence). The CDR3 covers 16 residues. Germline trimming cut 3 bases from V and 5 bases from J; bases unmatched to any gene: 7. TCRdb keeps only in-frame clones here, not all; method: immunoSEQ multiplex PCR. The data hold around 25,000 clones, with just over 90% observed a single time. This TCR came from a donor between 10 and 35 years old with latent tuberculosis or without tuberculosis infection. Some clones in this sample may be carry-over from other donors' samples. The chain employs TRBV5-4 and TRBJ2-5; 13 bases agree with TRBD2. Sequenced input: PBMCs. The CDR3 reads CASSSRTSGRSETQYF. The CDR3 DNA sequence: TGTGCCAGCAGCTCCCGGACTAGCGGGAGATCGGAGACCCAGTACTTC.